Each of the 24 T cell receptor beta chains below was sequenced from the same sample in a study of T cells in Graves' hyperthyroidism and ophthalmopathy. RNA transcripts were the template for amplifying TCR beta CDR3 regions. A set of HTBI primers served as the primers for a first-round RT-PCR of the TCR CDR3. TCRdb reprocessed the multiplex PCR reads with MiXCR, giving one entry per CDR3 protein. Among about 640,000 distinct CDR3 sequences listed, around 20% were seen once. The source material was blood. These receptors all come from a man under 40 with Graves' ophthalmopathy.

This chain joins TRBV27 and TRBJ2-1; TRBD1 might be the D (5 bases). Germline V lookup: CDR1 MNHEY, CDR2 SMNVEV (reference sequence). The CDR3 length is 11 residues. V lost 5 bases to trimming and J lost 10 bases, with 9 bases between them. The CDR3 nucleotides read TGTGCCAGCAGTCTCAGACAGGAGCAGTTCTTC. It translates to CASSLRQEQFF.

This clonotype was seen many times. This chain joins TRBV2 and TRBJ2-3, with 7 bases aligning to TRBD2. Germline lookup yields CDR1 SNHLY and CDR2 FYNNEI. Trimming cost V 6 bases and J 6 bases; bases outside gene matches: 9. CDR3 size: 14 residues. CDR3 coding DNA: TGTGCCAGCAGATCGGGACTACCAGGGGATACGCAGTATTTT. Protein: CASRSGLPGDTQYF.

This clonotype was seen more than once but under ten times. The gene calls are TRBV4-1 and TRBJ1-2; D may be TRBD1 (5 bases). CDR1 MGHRA and CDR2 YSYEKL come from the germline V gene. V was clipped by 0 bases and J by 5 bases, with 16 bases between them. This CDR3 region has 16 residues. The CDR3 DNA reads TGCGCCAGCAGCCAAGATTCAACAGGAGGGTATTATGGCTACACCTTC. Its protein product is CASSQDSTGGYYGYTF.

V gene TRBV7-6 combines with J gene TRBJ2-7; TRBD1 agrees at 8 bases. V dropped 4 bases and J dropped 5; count of bases not matched to a gene: 10. CDR1 and CDR2 (germline): SGHVS, FNYEAQ. This CDR3 is built from 15 residues. The CDR3 bases are TGTGCCAGCAGCTCCGGACAGGGTACCCCCCACGAGCAGTACTTC. Amino acid sequence: CASSSGQGTPHEQYF.

This clonotype appeared a few times. V and J are TRBV7-9 and TRBJ2-6, with a weak D call TRBD2 (6 bases). Germline CDR1 SEHNR, CDR2 FQNEAQ (reference sequence). Trimming cost V 5 bases and J 6 bases, with 14 bases left between them. CDR3 length: 15 residues. Written as DNA, the CDR3 is TGTGCCAGCAGCCCCGGGACTTCCATGGCCAACGTCCTGACTTTC. Protein: CASSPGTSMANVLTF.

This clonotype was observed a few times. V and J are TRBV15 and TRBJ2-3, with D maybe TRBD2 (6 bases). This CDR3 is built from 16 residues. Germline lookup yields CDR1 LNHNV and CDR2 YYDKDF (reference sequence). Trimming left V 3 bases short and J 0 bases short, with 13 bases between. The CDR3 nucleotides read TGTGCCACCAGCAGCGGGGCGGGACCCAGCACAGATACGCAGTATTTT. Translating gives CATSSGAGPSTDTQYF.

This clonotype was counted a few times. The CDR3 DNA is TGTGCCATCAGTGATAACAGCAATCAGCCCCAGCATTTT. Encoded protein: CAISDNSNQPQHF. The chain joins TRBV10-3 to TRBJ1-5, with D unclear. CDR1 and CDR2 from the germline V gene are ENHRY and SYGVKD. This CDR3 region has 13 residues. Trimming removed 3 bases at V and 1 base at J, with 4 bases between.

The table lists this clonotype with many counts. V is TRBV6-2 or TRBV6-3 and J is TRBJ2-2; D may match TRBD1 or TRBD2 (5 bases each). CDR3 length equals 14 residues. Germline lookup yields CDR1 MNHEY and CDR2 SVGEGT. V lost 6 bases, J lost 6 bases, and 14 bases lay in between. Here the CDR3 DNA reads TGTGCCAGCAGACTGGCAGGGAGATCCGGGGAGCTGTTTTTT. Translation gives CASRLAGRSGELFF.

The sample holds a few counts of this clonotype. This chain links TRBV15 with TRBJ1-5, with D tentatively TRBD1 (5 bases). The CDR3 is made up of 14 amino acids. Germline CDR1 reads LNHNV; CDR2 reads YYDKDF (reference sequence). V lost 5 bases, J lost 0 bases, and 8 bases lay in between. The CDR3 region is CATSGGDSNQPQHF. CDR3 DNA: TGTGCCACCAGCGGGGGGGATAGCAATCAGCCCCAGCATTTT. Filled out from reference TRBV15 and TRBJ1-5, the complete variable domain reads DAMVIQNPRYQVTQFGKPVTLSCSQTLNHNVMYWYQQKSSQAPKLLFHYYDKDFNNEADTPDNFQSRRPNTSFCFLDIRSPGLGDTAMYLCATSGGDSNQPQHFGDGTRLSIL.

The V gene is TRBV19, the J gene TRBJ2-3; D might be TRBD1 or TRBD2, each matching 5 bases. Germline CDR1 LNHDA, CDR2 SQIVND (reference sequence). V shed 3 bases and J shed 2 bases, with 15 bases lying between them. The CDR3 contains 16 residues. For the CDR3, the DNA is TGTGCCAGTAGTATGCCCGGGACGGACCTCACAGATACGCAGTATTTT. It specifies CASSMPGTDLTDTQYF.

This clonotype has a count of ten or more. CDR3 DNA: TGTGCCAGCAGCTTAGTGGGCAGGACGAATGAAAAACTGTTTTTT. Its translation: CASSLVGRTNEKLFF. V usage is TRBV11-2 and J usage is TRBJ1-4; D unclear. Trimming removed 1 base at V and 5 bases at J, with 11 bases between. The germline CDR1 and CDR2 sequences are SGHAT and FQNNGV. This CDR3 comprises 15 residues.

The gene calls are TRBV7-8 and TRBJ2-1; 12 bases align to TRBD2. Trimming removed 5 bases from V and 9 bases from J; junction bases left unmatched: 17. CDR1 SGHVS and CDR2 FQNEAQ come from the germline V gene. The CDR3 sequence is 18 residues long. CDR3 loop: CASSPGLAGTQWGGEQFF. For the CDR3, the DNA is TGTGCCAGCAGCCCCGGACTAGCGGGGACTCAGTGGGGGGGTGAGCAGTTCTTC.

This clonotype was detected many times. The genes are TRBV20-1 and TRBJ2-7, with D uncertain. CDR3 length: 11 amino acids. Trimming shortened V by 0 bases and J by 4 bases, and 4 bases separated the two germline ends. Germline V gene lookup returns CDR1 DFQATT and CDR2 SNEGSKA (reference sequence). The CDR3 bases are TGCAGTGCTAGAGAGGGATACGAGCAGTACTTC. Amino acids: CSAREGYEQYF.

This clonotype was picked up a small number of times. The chain carries TRBV11-1 and TRBJ2-5, with 10 bases lining up with TRBD1. Germline V CDR1 and CDR2: SGHAT, FQDESV (reference sequence). This CDR3 comprises 16 residues. The V and J ends lost 3 bases and 3 bases, in that order; junction bases with no gene match: 7. CDR3 nucleotide sequence: TGTGCCAGCAGCTTGAATTTCGGACAGGGGGAAGAGACCCAGTACTTC. It specifies CASSLNFGQGEETQYF.

This clonotype was observed a few times. The CDR3 loop reads CASSYGTSGRDQYF. For the CDR3, the DNA is TGTGCCAGCAGCTACGGGACTAGCGGGAGAGACCAGTACTTC. The chain carries TRBV3-1 and TRBJ2-5, with TRBD2 identical over 14 bases. Germline V lookup: CDR1 LGHDT, CDR2 YNNKEL (reference sequence). The CDR3 contains 14 residues. Unmatched junction bases numbered 6, after V lost 5 bases and J lost 10 bases.

The table lists this clonotype with many counts. This chain joins TRBV5-1 and TRBJ1-1; D not resolved. Trimming cost V 0 bases and J 0 bases, with 9 bases left between them. This CDR3 comprises 15 residues. Per the germline V gene, CDR1 is SGHRS and CDR2 is YFSETQ. The CDR3 protein is CASSLDPELNTEAFF. In DNA, the CDR3 is TGCGCCAGCAGCTTGGATCCCGAACTGAACACTGAAGCTTTCTTT.

In its sample, this clonotype was seen a few times. The gene calls are TRBV7-8 and TRBJ2-7; D is ambiguous. The germline V and J ends were trimmed by 2 bases and 3 bases, with 8 bases remaining between them. The CDR3 is 13 residues long. Germline-derived CDR1 and CDR2 are SGHVS and FQNEAQ. DNA of the CDR3: TGTGCCAGCAGCTTAAGAACTGTCTACGAGCAGTACTTC. Translation gives CASSLRTVYEQYF.

In its sample, this clonotype was seen many times. J is TRBJ2-1 and V is TRBV11-2; the match to TRBD2 covers 8 bases. The CDR3 loop spans 15 amino acids. Trimming cost V 6 bases and J 1 base; bases outside gene matches: 5. Looked up from germline, CDR1 is SGHAT and CDR2 is FQNNGV. This chain's CDR3 is CASSFSGTSYNEQFF. The CDR3 bases are TGTGCCAGCAGTTTTAGCGGGACGTCCTACAATGAGCAGTTCTTC.

This clonotype has a handful of counts. This chain uses TRBV19 with TRBJ1-1, with no clear D. There are 15 residues in the CDR3. CDR1 and CDR2 (germline): LNHDA, SQIVND (reference sequence). V lost 0 bases and J lost 5, with 13 bases in between. The CDR3 sequence is CASSIDLSRRTEAFF. CDR3 in DNA: TGTGCCAGTAGTATAGATCTATCCCGGCGAACTGAAGCTTTCTTT.

This clonotype showed up many times. The chain's CDR3 is CASSKLAEEKWEQFF. CDR3 in DNA: TGTGCCAGCAGCAAACTAGCGGAGGAGAAATGGGAGCAGTTCTTC. The chain recombines TRBV7-9 with TRBJ2-1; 8 bases fit TRBD2. CDR1 and CDR2 (germline): SEHNR, FQNEAQ (reference sequence). V was pared by 5 bases and J by 10 bases, with 13 bases of the junction left unmatched. The CDR3 spans 15 residues.

This clonotype was detected only a few times. CDR3 DNA: TGTGCCAGCAGCTGGGGGACTAGCAGTAGAGATACGCAGTATTTT. Translation: CASSWGTSSRDTQYF. The chain is built from TRBV7-3 and TRBJ2-3, with 9 bases matching TRBD2. V lost 4 bases to trimming and J lost 5 bases; unmatched junction nucleotides: 7. This CDR3 region has 15 residues. Germline loops: CDR1 SGHTA, CDR2 FQGTGA.

This clonotype turned up a few times. V and J are TRBV20-1 and TRBJ2-1; 7 nucleotides line up with TRBD2. With 5 bases clipped from V and 0 bases from J, the junction kept 7 bases outside the gene matches. Germline V CDR1 and CDR2: DFQATT, SNEGSKA (reference sequence). The CDR3 sequence is 15 residues long. The CDR3 DNA reads as TGCAGTGCTGACACTAGCGAGAACTCCTACAATGAGCAGTTCTTC. Its protein is CSADTSENSYNEQFF.

This clonotype was counted at least ten times. The chain joins TRBV12-3 or TRBV12-4 to TRBJ1-1; TRBD1 is a possible D gene (5 bases). The germline V and J ends were trimmed by 5 bases and 3 bases, with 10 bases remaining between them. The CDR3 is 13 residues long. The CDR3 protein is CASSIQVYTEAFF. CDR3 coding DNA: TGTGCCAGCAGTATACAGGTGTACACTGAAGCTTTCTTT.

About this clonotype itself: Its ends do not fully match the called genes, so a read error is possible. This chain connects TRBV20-1 to TRBJ2-2, with 7 positions matching TRBD1. The CDR3 runs 15 residues. Per the germline V gene, CDR1 is DFQATT and CDR2 is SNEGSKA (reference sequence). The CDR3 bases are TGCAGTGCTAGGGGGATCGACAGGGACACCGGGGAGCTGGTTTTT. This encodes CSARGIDRDTGELVF.